A selection of T cell receptor beta chains follows, all from one sample in a study of shared clonotypes between healthy human individuals. Using immunoSEQ multiplex PCR, the repertoire was profiled, and TCRdb retains in-frame clones only, with some absent. The sample holds around 700,000 clones, about two thirds seen once. Material for sequencing was memory CD4+ T cells sorted from blood. All receptors come from a woman in her 30s in good health. Each CDR3 is given with its conserved first and last residue. The order of the fields is D gene, clone size, V gene, J gene, CDR3 protein, CDR3 DNA. D genes are given only for firm matches. Only part of the rows carry a size: once, few, many, or a class if the clone is expanded.

D: TRBD2
size: .
V: TRBV5-4
J: TRBJ2-7
CDR3: CASSLEPTGTSGRVFSEQYF
DNA: TGTGCCAGCAGCTTAGAACCGACCGGGACTAGCGGGAGGGTTTTTTCCGAGCAGTACTTC

D: TRBD2
size: .
V: TRBV2
J: TRBJ2-1
CDR3: CASRGTSGDYNEQFF
DNA: TGTGCCAGCAGGGGGACTAGCGGGGACTATAATGAGCAGTTCTTC

D: TRBD2
size: once
V: TRBV4-1
J: TRBJ2-7
CDR3: CASSLLTSGSYEQYF
DNA: TGCGCCAGCAGCCTACTGACTAGCGGGAGTTACGAGCAGTACTTC

D: .
size: .
V: TRBV29-1
J: TRBJ2-1
CDR3: CSVEEDSAFKQFF
DNA: TGCAGCGTTGAGGAGGACTCGGCTTTTAAGCAGTTCTTC

D: .
size: .
V: TRBV10-1
J: TRBJ2-4
CDR3: CASSAGTPGNIQYF
DNA: TGCGCCAGCAGTGCCGGGACCCCGGGAAACATTCAGTACTTC

D: .
size: .
V: TRBV18
J: TRBJ2-7
CDR3: CASSPRDGLYEQYF
DNA: TGTGCCAGCTCACCACGGGACGGACTCTACGAGCAGTACTTC

D: TRBD1
size: once
V: TRBV14
J: TRBJ2-5
CDR3: CASSFWTGTQETQYF
DNA: TGTGCCAGCAGCTTTTGGACAGGGACACAAGAGACCCAGTACTTC

D: .
size: .
V: TRBV2
J: TRBJ2-7
CDR3: CATQKANYEQYF
DNA: TGTGCCACCCAAAAAGCGAATTACGAGCAGTACTTC

D: .
size: few
V: TRBV7-6
J: TRBJ2-5
CDR3: CASSPETGGGLYQETQYF
DNA: TGTGCCAGCAGCCCGGAGACAGGAGGGGGACTGTACCAAGAGACCCAGTACTTC

D: .
size: .
V: TRBV5-1
J: TRBJ1-3
CDR3: CASSFGSTIYF
DNA: TGCGCCAGCAGCTTCGGGTCCACCATATATTTT

D: TRBD1
size: once
V: TRBV5-8
J: TRBJ2-7
CDR3: CASRDPGQGGHEQYF
DNA: TGTGCCAGCAGGGACCCTGGACAGGGGGGGCACGAGCAGTACTTC

D: .
size: .
V: TRBV6-5
J: TRBJ1-5
CDR3: CASKGPNQPQHF
DNA: TGTGCCAGCAAAGGGCCCAATCAGCCCCAGCATTTT